The 3 T cell receptor beta chains reported below all come from one sample, sequenced in a study of T cell repertoires in cytomegalovirus infection. Using its own MiXCR run on the reads, TCRdb lists one record per CDR3 protein. Here the sample spans about 230,000 distinct CDR3 sequences, roughly 20% being singletons. Sequencing was performed on CD8+ T cells from PBMCs. These receptors all come from a human donor in good health (CMV status not recorded). Some clones in this sample may be carry-over from other donors' samples.

The chain couples TRBV20-1 to TRBJ2-1; D is possibly TRBD1 (6 bases). Looked up from germline, CDR1 is DFQATT and CDR2 is SNEGSKA (reference sequence). Trimming took 1 base from V and 5 from J, leaving 15 bases between them. CDR3 length: 15 amino acids. CDR3 in amino acids: CSARGTESVHNEQFF. The CDR3 DNA is TGCAGTGCTAGAGGGACAGAATCGGTACACAATGAGCAGTTCTTC.

Written as DNA, the CDR3 is TGTGCCAGCGAAGCGATGGGACTAGCGGTTTACAATGAGCAGTTCTTC. Its protein product is CASEAMGLAVYNEQFF. The chain carries TRBV2 and TRBJ2-1, with 11 bases lining up with TRBD2. V shed 8 bases and J 4 bases; nucleotides not matched to a gene: 10. Germline assignment: CDR1 SNHLY and CDR2 FYNNEI. This CDR3 region has 16 residues.

This clonotype has a handful of counts. The V gene is TRBV20-1, the J gene TRBJ2-3; 14 nucleotides match TRBD2. V lost 4 bases, J lost 2 bases, and 11 bases stayed unmatched. The CDR3 extends over 18 amino acids. Germline V CDR1 and CDR2: DFQATT, SNEGSKA (reference sequence). CDR3 loop: CSATTGLAGALNTDTQYF. DNA for the CDR3: TGCAGTGCTACGACGGGACTAGCGGGGGCACTGAACACAGATACGCAGTATTTT.